These 20 T cell receptor beta chains came from one sample sequenced in a study of cytomegalovirus exposure and HLA in healthy donors. PCR used 60 Vbeta primers and 13 Jbeta primers. TCRdb's table, derived via immunoSEQ multiplex PCR, lists solely in-frame clones and lacks some. The sample carries about 140,000 clones, roughly 80% recorded once. Sample: PBMCs. These receptors all come from a man aged 40-50 years in good health and CMV-seronegative.

The chain links TRBV4-1 to TRBJ2-1; 7 nucleotides match TRBD1. The V and J ends lost 4 bases and 14 bases, in that order; junction bases with no gene match: 8. Germline values: CDR1 MGHRA, CDR2 YSYEKL. The CDR3 runs 12 residues. The CDR3 sequence is CASSLGQASKFF. The CDR3 DNA reads as TGCGCCAGCAGCCTCGGACAGGCTAGCAAGTTCTTC.

V is TRBV7-2 and J is TRBJ1-5; 11 nucleotides agree with TRBD1. The CDR3 is 16 residues long. With V trimmed by 8 bases and J by 9 bases, 15 bases remained unmatched. Germline V gives CDR1 SGHTA, CDR2 FQGNSA. The CDR3 coding sequence is TGTGCCAGCCGGGTGGGCGGACAGGGGGCCTCAGGGCCCCAGCATTTT. Translated, it gives CASRVGGQGASGPQHF.

CDR3 nucleotides: TGTGCCACCAGCCCCGAGCGAGGAGGCACTGAAGCTTTCTTT. It specifies CATSPERGGTEAFF. The chain links TRBV15 to TRBJ1-1; D gene unclear. V was clipped by 5 bases and J by 4 bases, with 14 bases between them. The CDR3 sequence is 14 residues long. CDR1 LNHNV and CDR2 YYDKDF come from the germline V gene (reference sequence). Filled out from reference TRBV15 and TRBJ1-1, the complete variable domain reads DAMVIQNPRYQVTQFGKPVTLSCSQTLNHNVMYWYQQKSSQAPKLLFHYYDKDFNNEADTPDNFQSRRPNTSFCFLDIRSPGLGDTAMYLCATSPERGGTEAFFGQGTRLTVV.

This chain joins TRBV18 and TRBJ1-6; D unclear. The CDR3 sequence is 15 residues long. The ends were cut back, 2 bases at V and 7 bases at J, with 12 bases in the middle. Looked up from germline, CDR1 is KGHSH and CDR2 is LQKENI. CDR3 nucleotide sequence: TGTGCCAGCTCACCATCCGCCAGGCCAAATTCACCCCTCCACTTT. This sequence encodes CASSPSARPNSPLHF.

The chain is built from TRBV19 and TRBJ1-6; D is ambiguous. CDR1 LNHDA and CDR2 SQIVND come from the germline V gene (reference sequence). There are 15 residues in the CDR3. Trimming stripped 3 bases from V and 9 bases from J, with 15 bases between. The CDR3 DNA reads TGTGCCAGTAGTATCGCCGGAACTCGGGGTTCACCCCTCCACTTT. Protein sequence: CASSIAGTRGSPLHF.

This clone was picked up one time. This chain connects TRBV10-3 to TRBJ1-1; TRBD1 might be the D (6 bases). This CDR3 is 12 amino acids long. Germline CDR1 is ENHRY and CDR2 is SYGVKD. V dropped 10 bases and J dropped 7 bases, with 16 bases sitting between them. The chain's CDR3 is CATQPQGVEAFF. CDR3 sequence (DNA): TGTGCCACTCAACCACAGGGAGTTGAAGCTTTCTTT.

In DNA form, the CDR3 reads TGTGCCAGTAAGGCAACGGTACTAGCGAGCAATGAGCAGTTCTTC. This sequence encodes CASKATVLASNEQFF. The rearrangement uses TRBV19 and TRBJ2-1; 7 bases fit TRBD2. Germline trimming cut 7 bases from V and 6 bases from J; bases unmatched to any gene: 12. This CDR3 has 15 residues. CDR1 and CDR2 from the germline V gene are LNHDA and SQIVND (reference sequence).

This chain joins TRBV14 and TRBJ2-5; D possibly corresponds to TRBD2 (5 bases). The germline CDR1 and CDR2 sequences are SGHDN and FVKESK. The CDR3 consists of 15 residues. Trimming cost V 1 base and J 2 bases, with 11 bases left between them. In DNA form, the CDR3 reads TGTGCCAGCAGCCAAGTTCCGGGGATACAAGAGACCCAGTACTTC. Protein product: CASSQVPGIQETQYF. Supplemented by reference TRBV14 and TRBJ2-5, the full variable domain reads EAGVTQFPSHSVIEKGQTVTLRCDPISGHDNLYWYRRVMGKEIKFLLHFVKESKQDESGMPNNRFLAERTGGTYSTLKVQPAELEDSGVYFCASSQVPGIQETQYFGPGTRLLVL.

The V gene is TRBV9, the J gene TRBJ2-1; 13 bases are shared with TRBD2. CDR1 SGDLS and CDR2 YYNGEE come from the germline V gene. V dropped 4 bases and J dropped 5; count of bases not matched to a gene: 3. This CDR3 is 15 amino acids long. CDR3 sequence reads: CASSTSGGANNEQFF. DNA of the CDR3: TGTGCCAGCAGCACTAGCGGGGGGGCAAACAATGAGCAGTTCTTC.

This chain uses TRBV6-5 with TRBJ2-2, with 12 bases fitting TRBD2. The length of the CDR3 is 15 residues. V shed 4 bases, J shed 7 bases, and the junction held 4 bases outside the gene matches. Germline loops: CDR1 MNHEY, CDR2 SVGAGI. The CDR3 DNA sequence: TGTGCCAGCAGTTCTCCGGGACTAGCGGGCGGGGAGCTGTTTTTT. This translates into CASSSPGLAGGELFF.

Here the CDR3 reads CASSSVRDRGLWEQYF. The CDR3 nucleotides are TGTGCCAGCAGCTCCGTCCGGGACAGGGGGTTGTGGGAGCAGTACTTC. The chain carries TRBV5-5 and TRBJ2-7; 11 bases match TRBD1. This CDR3 is 16 amino acids long. V shed 3 bases and J 7 bases; nucleotides not matched to a gene: 12. Germline V gene lookup returns CDR1 SGHKS and CDR2 YYEKEE (reference sequence).

This clone has just one count. This sequence joins TRBV7-9 and TRBJ1-5; 7 bases match TRBD1. The trim removed 1 base at V and 6 bases at J, leaving 6 bases unmatched. CDR1 and CDR2 (germline): SEHNR, FQNEAQ (reference sequence). This CDR3 is 15 amino acids long. The CDR3 region has the DNA TGTGCCAGCAGCTTAGGCCGACAGGGTGGTCAGCCCCAGCATTTT. Amino acid sequence: CASSLGRQGGQPQHF.

This CDR3 is CASSVWWGQGSEQYF. CDR3 sequence (DNA): TGTGCCAGCAGTGTCTGGTGGGGACAGGGAAGCGAGCAGTACTTC. The chain is built from TRBV2 and TRBJ2-7; 9 bases are shared with TRBD1. Trimming cost V 4 bases and J 6 bases; bases outside gene matches: 10. CDR1 and CDR2 (germline): SNHLY, FYNNEI. The CDR3 runs to 15 residues.

This sequence joins TRBV4-2 and TRBJ2-3; the match to TRBD2 covers 12 bases. The CDR3 is made up of 15 amino acids. V lost 4 bases and J lost 4; bases outside the gene matches: 3. In germline, CDR1 is LGHNA, CDR2 YNFKEQ. The CDR3 DNA reads TGTGCCAGCAGCCTGACTAGCGGGGGTTCAGATACGCAGTATTTT. It is translated as CASSLTSGGSDTQYF.

The J gene is TRBJ1-2, the V gene TRBV7-9; tentatively, D is TRBD1 (6 bases). V lost 5 bases, J lost 0 bases, and 19 bases lay in between. CDR3 length: 17 residues. CDR1 and CDR2 (germline): SEHNR, FQNEAQ (reference sequence). DNA of the CDR3: TGTGCCAGCAGCCTAATCTGGGGGCAGCTTTCTAACTATGGCTACACCTTC. It yields the protein CASSLIWGQLSNYGYTF.

The chain joins TRBV6-5 to TRBJ2-5; a possible D gene is TRBD1 (5 bases). CDR3 size: 15 residues. With 0 bases removed from V and 3 bases from J, the gap between germline ends came to 11 bases. Germline loops: CDR1 MNHEY, CDR2 SVGAGI. This CDR3 reads CASSYSMGREETQYF. CDR3 nucleotide sequence: TGTGCCAGCAGTTACTCGATGGGCAGGGAAGAGACCCAGTACTTC.

This chain joins TRBV6-5 and TRBJ2-3; possible D gene TRBD2, 5 bases. V lost 8 bases, J lost 0 bases, and 12 bases lay in between. The CDR3 extends over 14 amino acids. From germline, CDR1 is MNHEY and CDR2 SVGAGI. CDR3 sequence reads: CASAWRTSTDTQYF. In DNA, the CDR3 is TGTGCCAGCGCTTGGCGGACTAGCACAGATACGCAGTATTTT.

The genes are TRBV19 and TRBJ2-7; 11 nucleotides align to TRBD1. CDR1 and CDR2 (germline): LNHDA, SQIVND (reference sequence). Trimming took 6 bases from V and 3 from J; bases not matched to a gene: 7. The CDR3 has 15 amino acids. The CDR3 sequence: CASRKRDRGSYEQYF. The DNA for the CDR3 is TGTGCCAGTAGAAAAAGGGACAGGGGGAGCTACGAGCAGTACTTC.

The chain is built from TRBV7-9 and TRBJ1-1, with D hard to call. The V end was cut by 1 base, the J end by 0 bases, with 15 bases between. The CDR3 sequence is 17 residues long. Germline lookup yields CDR1 SEHNR and CDR2 FQNEAQ (reference sequence). In DNA, the CDR3 is TGTGCCAGCAGCTTAGGAGGGAGAGACTACATGAACACTGAAGCTTTCTTT. Translation gives CASSLGGRDYMNTEAFF.

This clone was seen once. J is TRBJ1-1 and V is TRBV18; D may be TRBD1 (6 bases). The CDR3 sequence is 14 residues long. Trimming stripped 3 bases from V and 1 base from J, with 9 bases between. CDR1 is KGHSH and CDR2 is LQKENI in the germline V gene. The CDR3 nucleotides read TGTGCCAGCTCACCTGCAGGGGAGAACACTGAAGCTTTCTTT. It yields the protein CASSPAGENTEAFF.